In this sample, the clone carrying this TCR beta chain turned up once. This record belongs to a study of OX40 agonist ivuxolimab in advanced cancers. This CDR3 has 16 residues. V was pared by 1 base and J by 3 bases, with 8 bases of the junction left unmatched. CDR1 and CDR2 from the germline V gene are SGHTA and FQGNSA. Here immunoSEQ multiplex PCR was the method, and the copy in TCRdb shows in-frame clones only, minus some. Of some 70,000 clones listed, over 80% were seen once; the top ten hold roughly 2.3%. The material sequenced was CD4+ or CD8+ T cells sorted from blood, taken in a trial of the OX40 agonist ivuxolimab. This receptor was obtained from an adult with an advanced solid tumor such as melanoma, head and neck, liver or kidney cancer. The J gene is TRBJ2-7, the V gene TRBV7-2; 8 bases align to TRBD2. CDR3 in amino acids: CASSLEGSSGFYEQYF. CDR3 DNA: TGTGCCAGCAGCTTAGAAGGCTCTAGCGGGTTCTACGAGCAGTACTTC. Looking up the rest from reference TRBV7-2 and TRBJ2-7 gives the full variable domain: GAGVSQSPSNKVTEKGKDVELRCDPISGHTALYWYRQSLGQGLEFLIYFQGNSAPDKSGLPSDRFSAERTGGSVSTLTIQRTQQEDSAVYLCASSLEGSSGFYEQYFGPGTRLTVT.